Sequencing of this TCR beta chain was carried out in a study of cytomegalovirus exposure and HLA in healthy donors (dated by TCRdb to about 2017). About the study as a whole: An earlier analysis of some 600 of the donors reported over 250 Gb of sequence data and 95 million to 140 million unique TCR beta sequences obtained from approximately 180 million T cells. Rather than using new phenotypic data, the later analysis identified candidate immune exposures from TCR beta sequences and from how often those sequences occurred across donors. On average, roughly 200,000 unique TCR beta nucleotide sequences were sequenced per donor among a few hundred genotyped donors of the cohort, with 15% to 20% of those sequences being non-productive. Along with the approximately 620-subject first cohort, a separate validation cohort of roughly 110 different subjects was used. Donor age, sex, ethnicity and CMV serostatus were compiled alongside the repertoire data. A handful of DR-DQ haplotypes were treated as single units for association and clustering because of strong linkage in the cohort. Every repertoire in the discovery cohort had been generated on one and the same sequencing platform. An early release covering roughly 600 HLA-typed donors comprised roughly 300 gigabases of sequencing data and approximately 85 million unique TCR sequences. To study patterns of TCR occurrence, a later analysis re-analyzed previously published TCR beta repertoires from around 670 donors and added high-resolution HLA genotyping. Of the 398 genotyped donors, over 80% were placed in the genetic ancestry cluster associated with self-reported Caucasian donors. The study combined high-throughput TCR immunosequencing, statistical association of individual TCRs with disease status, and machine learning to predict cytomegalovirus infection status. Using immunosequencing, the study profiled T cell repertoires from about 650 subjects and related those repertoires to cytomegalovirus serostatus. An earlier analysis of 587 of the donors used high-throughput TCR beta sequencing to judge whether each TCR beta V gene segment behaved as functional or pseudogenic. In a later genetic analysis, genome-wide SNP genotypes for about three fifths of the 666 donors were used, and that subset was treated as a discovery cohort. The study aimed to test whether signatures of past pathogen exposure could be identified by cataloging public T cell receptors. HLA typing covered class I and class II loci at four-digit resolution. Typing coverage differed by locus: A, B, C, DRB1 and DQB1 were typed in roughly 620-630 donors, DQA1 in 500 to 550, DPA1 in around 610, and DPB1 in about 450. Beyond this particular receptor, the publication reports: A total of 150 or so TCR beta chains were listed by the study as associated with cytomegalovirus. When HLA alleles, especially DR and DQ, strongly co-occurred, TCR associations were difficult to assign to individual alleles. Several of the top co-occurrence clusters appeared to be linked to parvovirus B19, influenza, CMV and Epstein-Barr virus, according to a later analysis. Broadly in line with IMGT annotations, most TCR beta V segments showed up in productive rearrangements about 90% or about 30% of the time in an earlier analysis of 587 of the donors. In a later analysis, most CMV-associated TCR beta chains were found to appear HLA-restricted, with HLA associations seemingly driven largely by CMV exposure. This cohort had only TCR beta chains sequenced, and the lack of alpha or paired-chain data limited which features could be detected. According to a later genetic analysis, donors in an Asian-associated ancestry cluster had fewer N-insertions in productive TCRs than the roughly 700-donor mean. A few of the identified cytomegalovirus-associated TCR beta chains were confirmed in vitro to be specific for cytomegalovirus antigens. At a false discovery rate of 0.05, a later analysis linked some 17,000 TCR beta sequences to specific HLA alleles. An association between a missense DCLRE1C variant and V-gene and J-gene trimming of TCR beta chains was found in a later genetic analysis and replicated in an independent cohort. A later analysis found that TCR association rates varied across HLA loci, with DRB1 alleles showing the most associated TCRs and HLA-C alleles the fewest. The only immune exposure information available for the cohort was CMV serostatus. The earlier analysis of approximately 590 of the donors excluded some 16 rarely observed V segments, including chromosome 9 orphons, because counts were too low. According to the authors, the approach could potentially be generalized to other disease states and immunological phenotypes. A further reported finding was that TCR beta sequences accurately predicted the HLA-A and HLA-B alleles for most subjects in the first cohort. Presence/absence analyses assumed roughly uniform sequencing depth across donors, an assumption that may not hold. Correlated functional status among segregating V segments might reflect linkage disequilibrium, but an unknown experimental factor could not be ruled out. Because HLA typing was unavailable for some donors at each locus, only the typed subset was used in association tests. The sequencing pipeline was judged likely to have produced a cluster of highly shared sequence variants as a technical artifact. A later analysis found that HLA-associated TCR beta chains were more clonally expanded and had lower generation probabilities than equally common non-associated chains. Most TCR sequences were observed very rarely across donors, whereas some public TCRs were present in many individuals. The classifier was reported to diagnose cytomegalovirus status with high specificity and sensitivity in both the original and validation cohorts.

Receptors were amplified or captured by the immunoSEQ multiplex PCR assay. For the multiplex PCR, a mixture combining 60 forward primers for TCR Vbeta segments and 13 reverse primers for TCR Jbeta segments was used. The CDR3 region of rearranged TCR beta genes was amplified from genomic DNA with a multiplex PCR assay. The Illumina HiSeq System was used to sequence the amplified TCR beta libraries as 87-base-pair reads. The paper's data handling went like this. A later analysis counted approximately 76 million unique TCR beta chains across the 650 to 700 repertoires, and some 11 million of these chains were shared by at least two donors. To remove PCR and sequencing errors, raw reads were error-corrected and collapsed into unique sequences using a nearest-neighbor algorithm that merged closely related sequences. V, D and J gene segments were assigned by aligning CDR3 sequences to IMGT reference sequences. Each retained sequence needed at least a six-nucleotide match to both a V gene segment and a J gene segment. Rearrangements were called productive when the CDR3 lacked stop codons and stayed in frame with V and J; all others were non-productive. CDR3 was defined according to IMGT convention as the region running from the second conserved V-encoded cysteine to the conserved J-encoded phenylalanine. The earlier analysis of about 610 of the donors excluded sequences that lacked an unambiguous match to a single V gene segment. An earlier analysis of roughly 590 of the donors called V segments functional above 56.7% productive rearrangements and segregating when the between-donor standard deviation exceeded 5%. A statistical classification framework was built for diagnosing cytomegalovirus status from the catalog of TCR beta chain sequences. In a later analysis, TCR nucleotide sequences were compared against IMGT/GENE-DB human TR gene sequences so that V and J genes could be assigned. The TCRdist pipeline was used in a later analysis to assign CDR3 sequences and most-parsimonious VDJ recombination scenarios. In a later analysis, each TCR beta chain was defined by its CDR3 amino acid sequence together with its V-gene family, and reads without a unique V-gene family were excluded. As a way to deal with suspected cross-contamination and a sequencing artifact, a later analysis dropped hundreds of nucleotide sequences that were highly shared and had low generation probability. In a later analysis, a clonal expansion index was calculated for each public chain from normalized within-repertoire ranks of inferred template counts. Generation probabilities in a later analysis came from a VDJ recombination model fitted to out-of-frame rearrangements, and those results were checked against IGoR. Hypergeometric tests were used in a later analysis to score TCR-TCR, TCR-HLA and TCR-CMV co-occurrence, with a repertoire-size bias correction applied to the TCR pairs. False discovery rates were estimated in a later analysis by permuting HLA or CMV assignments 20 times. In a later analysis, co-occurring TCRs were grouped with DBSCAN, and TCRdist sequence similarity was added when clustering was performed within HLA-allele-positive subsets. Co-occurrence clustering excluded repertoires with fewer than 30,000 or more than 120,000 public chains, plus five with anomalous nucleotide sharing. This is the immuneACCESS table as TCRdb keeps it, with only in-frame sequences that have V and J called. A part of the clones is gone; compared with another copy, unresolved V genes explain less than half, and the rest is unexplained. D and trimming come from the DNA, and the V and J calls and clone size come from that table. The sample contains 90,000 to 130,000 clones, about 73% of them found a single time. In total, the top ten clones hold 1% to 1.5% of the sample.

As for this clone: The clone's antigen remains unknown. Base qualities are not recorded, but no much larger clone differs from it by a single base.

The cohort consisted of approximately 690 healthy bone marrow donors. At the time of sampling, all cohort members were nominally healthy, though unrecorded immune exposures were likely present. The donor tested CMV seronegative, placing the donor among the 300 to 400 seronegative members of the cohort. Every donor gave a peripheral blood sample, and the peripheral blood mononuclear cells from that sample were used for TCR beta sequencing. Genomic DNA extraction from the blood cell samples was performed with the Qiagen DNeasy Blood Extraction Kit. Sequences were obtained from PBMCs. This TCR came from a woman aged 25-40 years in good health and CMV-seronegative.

The CDR3 loop reads CASSLGLLQETQYF. The bases read TGCGCCAGCAGCTTGGGACTACTTCAAGAGACCCAGTACTTC. The sequence joins TRBV5-1 to TRBJ2-5; a tentative D call is TRBD2 (5 bases match). In the germline V gene, CDR1 corresponds to SGHRS and CDR2 to YFSETQ. V sheds 0 bases and J sheds 2 bases, leaving 8 bases between their ends. Its CDR3 holds 14 amino acids, cysteine through phenylalanine. The entry retains the CDR3 DNA only, 42 bases that are in frame from base 1.